The entry that follows covers one TCR beta chain sequence. The record originates from a study of CD8 T cells in Susac syndrome. The germline gives CDR1 LNHDA, CDR2 SQIVND (reference sequence). This CDR3 spans 15 amino acids. Unmatched junction bases numbered 13, after V lost 9 bases and J lost 5 bases. Reverse transcription of about 0.5 to 1 ug RNA was carried out with random hexamers. The amplification used immunoSEQ multiplex PCR on TCR beta CDR3; it spanned 54 Vbeta and 13 Jbeta. TCRdb recomputed calls from the immunoSEQ multiplex PCR reads with MiXCR, one row per CDR3 protein. The sample records some 140,000 distinct CDR3 sequences, roughly 89% being singletons. Sequencing of TCR beta was performed on blood CD8+ and CD4+ T cells. TEMRA cells were FACS-enriched, while CD8+ and CD4+ T cells were negatively isolated.

Material: CD8+ T cells from PBMCs. This chain uses TRBV19 with TRBJ1-5, with 7 bases aligning to TRBD1. The receptor comes from a human donor with multiple sclerosis. Here the CDR3 reads CASHVGGGSYQPQHF. The CDR3 nucleotides read TGTGCCAGCCACGTAGGAGGGGGCTCTTATCAGCCCCAGCATTTT.